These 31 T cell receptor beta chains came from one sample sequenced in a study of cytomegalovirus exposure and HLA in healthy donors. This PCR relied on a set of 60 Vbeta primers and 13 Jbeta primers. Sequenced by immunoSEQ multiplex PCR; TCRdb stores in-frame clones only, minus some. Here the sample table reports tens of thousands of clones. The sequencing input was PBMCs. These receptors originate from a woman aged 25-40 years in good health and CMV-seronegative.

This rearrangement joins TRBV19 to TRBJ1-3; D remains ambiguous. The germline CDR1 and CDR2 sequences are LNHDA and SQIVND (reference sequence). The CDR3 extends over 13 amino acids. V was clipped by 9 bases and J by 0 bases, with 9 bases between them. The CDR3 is CASAQASGNTIYF. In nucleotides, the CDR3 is TGTGCCAGCGCTCAGGCCTCTGGAAACACCATATATTTT.

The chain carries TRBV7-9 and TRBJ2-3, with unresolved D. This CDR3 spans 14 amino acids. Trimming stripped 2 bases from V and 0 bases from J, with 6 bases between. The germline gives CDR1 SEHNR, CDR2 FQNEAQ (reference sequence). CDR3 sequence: CASSLQTSTDTQYF. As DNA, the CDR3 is TGTGCCAGCAGCTTACAAACTAGCACAGATACGCAGTATTTT.

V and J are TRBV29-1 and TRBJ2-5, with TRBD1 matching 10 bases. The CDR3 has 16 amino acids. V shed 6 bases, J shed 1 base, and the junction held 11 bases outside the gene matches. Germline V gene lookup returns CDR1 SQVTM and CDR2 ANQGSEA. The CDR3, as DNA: TGCAGCGTCCTCAAGGGTAGGACAGGGGGCCAAGAGACCCAGTACTTC. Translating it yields CSVLKGRTGGQETQYF.

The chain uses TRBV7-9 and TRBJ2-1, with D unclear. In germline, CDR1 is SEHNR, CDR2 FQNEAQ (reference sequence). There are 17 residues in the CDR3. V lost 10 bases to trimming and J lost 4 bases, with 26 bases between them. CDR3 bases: TGTGCCATCCGGAAGGTGGGTCAGCGCTTTAGGTACAATGAGCAGTTCTTC. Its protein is CAIRKVGQRFRYNEQFF.

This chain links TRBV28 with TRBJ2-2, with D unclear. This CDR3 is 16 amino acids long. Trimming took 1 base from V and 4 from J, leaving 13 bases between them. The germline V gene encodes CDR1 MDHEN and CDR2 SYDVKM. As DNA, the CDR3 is TGTGCCAGCAGTTTATATCCCTACCGATCCACCGGGGAGCTGTTTTTT. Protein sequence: CASSLYPYRSTGELFF.

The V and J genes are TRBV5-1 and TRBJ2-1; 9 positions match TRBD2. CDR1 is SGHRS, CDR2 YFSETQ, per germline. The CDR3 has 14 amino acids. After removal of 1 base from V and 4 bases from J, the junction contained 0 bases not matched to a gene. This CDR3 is CASSLTSGYNEQFF. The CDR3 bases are TGCGCCAGCAGCTTGACTAGCGGGTACAATGAGCAGTTCTTC.

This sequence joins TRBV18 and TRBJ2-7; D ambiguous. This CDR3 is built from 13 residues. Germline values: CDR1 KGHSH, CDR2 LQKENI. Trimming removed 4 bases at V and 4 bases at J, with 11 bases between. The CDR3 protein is CASSLERTYEQYF. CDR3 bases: TGTGCCAGCTCACTTGAGAGAACTTACGAGCAGTACTTC.

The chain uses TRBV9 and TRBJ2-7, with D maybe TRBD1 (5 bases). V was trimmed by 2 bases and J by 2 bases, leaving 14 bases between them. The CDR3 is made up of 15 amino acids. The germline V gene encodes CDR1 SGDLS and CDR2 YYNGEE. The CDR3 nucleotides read TGTGCCAGCAGCGTTCAGGGATCCGCTGCCTACGAGCAGTACTTC. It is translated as CASSVQGSAAYEQYF. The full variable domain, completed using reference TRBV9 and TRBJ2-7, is DSGVTQTPKHLITATGQRVTLRCSPRSGDLSVYWYQQSLDQGLQFLIQYYNGEERAKGNILERFSAQQFPDLHSELNLSSLELGDSALYFCASSVQGSAAYEQYFGPGTRLTVT.

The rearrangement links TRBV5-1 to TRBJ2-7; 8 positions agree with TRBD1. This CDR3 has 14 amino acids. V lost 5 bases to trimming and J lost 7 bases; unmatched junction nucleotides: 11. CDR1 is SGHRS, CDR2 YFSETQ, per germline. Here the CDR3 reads CASRAGQGPWEQYF. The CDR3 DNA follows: TGCGCCAGCAGGGCCGGACAGGGTCCTTGGGAGCAGTACTTC. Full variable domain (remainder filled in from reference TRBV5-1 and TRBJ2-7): KAGVTQTPRYLIKTRGQQVTLSCSPISGHRSVSWYQQTPGQGLQFLFEYFSETQRNKGNFPGRFSGRQFSNSRSEMNVSTLELGDSALYLCASRAGQGPWEQYFGPGTRLTVT.

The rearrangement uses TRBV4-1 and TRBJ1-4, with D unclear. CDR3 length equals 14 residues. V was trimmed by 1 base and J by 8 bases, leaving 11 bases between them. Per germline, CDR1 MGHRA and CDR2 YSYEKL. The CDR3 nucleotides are TGCGCCAGCAGCCAAGCGGTATCCCTGGAAAAACTGTTTTTT. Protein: CASSQAVSLEKLFF.

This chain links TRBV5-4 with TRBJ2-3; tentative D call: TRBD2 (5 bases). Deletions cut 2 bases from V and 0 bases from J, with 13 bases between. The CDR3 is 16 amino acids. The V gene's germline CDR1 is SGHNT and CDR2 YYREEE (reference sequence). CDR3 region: CASSLGNSASTDTQYF. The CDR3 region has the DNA TGTGCCAGCAGCTTAGGGAATAGCGCCAGCACAGATACGCAGTATTTT.

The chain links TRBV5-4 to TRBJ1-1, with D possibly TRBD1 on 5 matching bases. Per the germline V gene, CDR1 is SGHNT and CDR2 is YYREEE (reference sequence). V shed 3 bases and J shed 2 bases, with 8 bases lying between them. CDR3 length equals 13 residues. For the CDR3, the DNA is TGTGCCAGCAGCTGGCAGGGTAACACTGAAGCTTTCTTT. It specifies CASSWQGNTEAFF. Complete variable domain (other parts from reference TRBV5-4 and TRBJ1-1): ETGVTQSPTHLIKTRGQQVTLRCSSQSGHNTVSWYQQALGQGPQFIFQYYREEENGRGNFPPRFSGLQFPNYSSELNVNALELDDSALYLCASSWQGNTEAFFGQGTRLTVV.

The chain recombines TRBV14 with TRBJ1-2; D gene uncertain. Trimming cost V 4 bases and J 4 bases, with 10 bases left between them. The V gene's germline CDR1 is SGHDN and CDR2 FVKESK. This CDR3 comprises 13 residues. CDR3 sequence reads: CASSPVRSYGYTF. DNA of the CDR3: TGTGCCAGCAGCCCTGTCCGTTCCTATGGCTACACCTTC.

CDR3 DNA sequence: TGCGCCAGCAGCTCGACGTCCGGGACAGGGGGCTCCGGGGAGCTGTTTTTT. This sequence encodes CASSSTSGTGGSGELFF. This chain links TRBV5-1 with TRBJ2-2; 12 nucleotides line up with TRBD1. V shed 3 bases and J 6 bases; nucleotides not matched to a gene: 9. The CDR3 length is 17 residues. Germline V CDR1 and CDR2: SGHRS, YFSETQ.

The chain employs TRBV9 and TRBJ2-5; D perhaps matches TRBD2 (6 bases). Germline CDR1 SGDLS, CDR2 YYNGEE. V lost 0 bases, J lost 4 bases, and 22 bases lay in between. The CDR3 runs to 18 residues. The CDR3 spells CASSVGWRLASSGETQYF. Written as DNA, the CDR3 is TGTGCCAGCAGCGTAGGATGGCGGCTAGCGAGCTCGGGAGAGACCCAGTACTTC. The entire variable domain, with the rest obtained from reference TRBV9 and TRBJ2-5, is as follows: DSGVTQTPKHLITATGQRVTLRCSPRSGDLSVYWYQQSLDQGLQFLIQYYNGEERAKGNILERFSAQQFPDLHSELNLSSLELGDSALYFCASSVGWRLASSGETQYFGPGTRLLVL.

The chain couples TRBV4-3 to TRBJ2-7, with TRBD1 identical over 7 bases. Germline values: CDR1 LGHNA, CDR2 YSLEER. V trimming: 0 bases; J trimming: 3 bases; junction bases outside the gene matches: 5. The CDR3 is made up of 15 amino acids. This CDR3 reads CASSQERNRGYEQYF. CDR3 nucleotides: TGCGCCAGCAGCCAAGAAAGGAACAGGGGCTACGAGCAGTACTTC.

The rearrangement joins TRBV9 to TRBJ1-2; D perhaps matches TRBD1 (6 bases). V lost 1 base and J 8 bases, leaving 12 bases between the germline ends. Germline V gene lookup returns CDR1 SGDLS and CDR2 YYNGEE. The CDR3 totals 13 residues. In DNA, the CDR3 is TGTGCCAGCAGCGTAACGCCACAGGGCGGCTACACCTTC. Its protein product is CASSVTPQGGYTF.

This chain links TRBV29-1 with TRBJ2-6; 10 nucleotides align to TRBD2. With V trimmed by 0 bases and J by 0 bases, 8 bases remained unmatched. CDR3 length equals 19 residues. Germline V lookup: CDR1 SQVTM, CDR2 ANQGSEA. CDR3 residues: CSVEDRGLADRSGANVLTF. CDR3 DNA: TGCAGCGTTGAAGATCGCGGACTAGCGGACCGCTCTGGGGCCAACGTCCTGACTTTC.

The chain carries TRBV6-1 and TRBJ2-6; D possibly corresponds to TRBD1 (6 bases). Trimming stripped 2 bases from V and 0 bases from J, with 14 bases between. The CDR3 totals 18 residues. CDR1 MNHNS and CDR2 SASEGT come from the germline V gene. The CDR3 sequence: CASSEKPTGSSGANVLTF. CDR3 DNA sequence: TGTGCCAGCAGTGAAAAGCCGACAGGCAGCTCTGGGGCCAACGTCCTGACTTTC.

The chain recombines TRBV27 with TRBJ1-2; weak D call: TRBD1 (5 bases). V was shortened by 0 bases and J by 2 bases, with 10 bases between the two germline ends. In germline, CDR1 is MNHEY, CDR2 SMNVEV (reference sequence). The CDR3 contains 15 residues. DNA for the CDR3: TGTGCCAGCAGTTTATCCACCCGGGGGAACTATGGCTACACCTTC. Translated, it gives CASSLSTRGNYGYTF.

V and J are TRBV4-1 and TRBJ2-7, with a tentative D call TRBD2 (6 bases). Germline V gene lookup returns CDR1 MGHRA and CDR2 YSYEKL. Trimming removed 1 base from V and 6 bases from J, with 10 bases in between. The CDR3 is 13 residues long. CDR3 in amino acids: CASSQGPGLEQYF. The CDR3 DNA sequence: TGCGCCAGCAGCCAAGGCCCGGGACTCGAGCAGTACTTC.

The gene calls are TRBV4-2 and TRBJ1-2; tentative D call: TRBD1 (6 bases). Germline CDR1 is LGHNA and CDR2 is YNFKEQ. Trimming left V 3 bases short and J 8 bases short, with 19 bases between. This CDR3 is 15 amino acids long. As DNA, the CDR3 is TGTGCCAGCAGCCAGCCGACAGGACTAGCTATCGGCTACACCTTC. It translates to CASSQPTGLAIGYTF.

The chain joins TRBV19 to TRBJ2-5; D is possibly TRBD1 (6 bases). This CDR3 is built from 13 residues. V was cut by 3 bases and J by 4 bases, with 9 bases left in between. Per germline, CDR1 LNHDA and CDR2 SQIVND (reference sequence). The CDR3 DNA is TGTGCCAGTAGTATGGGCAGGGGAGAGACCCAGTACTTC. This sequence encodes CASSMGRGETQYF.

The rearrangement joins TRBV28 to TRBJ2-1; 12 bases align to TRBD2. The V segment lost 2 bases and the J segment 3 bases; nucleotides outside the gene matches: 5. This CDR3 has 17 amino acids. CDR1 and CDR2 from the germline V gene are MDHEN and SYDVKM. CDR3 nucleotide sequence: TGTGCCAGCAGTTTACTAGCGGGAGGGCCCCGCTACAATGAGCAGTTCTTC. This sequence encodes CASSLLAGGPRYNEQFF.

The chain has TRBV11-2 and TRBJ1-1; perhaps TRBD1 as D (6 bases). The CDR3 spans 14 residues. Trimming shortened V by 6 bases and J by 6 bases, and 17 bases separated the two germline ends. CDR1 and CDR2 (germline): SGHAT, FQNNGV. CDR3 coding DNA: TGTGCCAGCAGACCGAACAGGGAGAAGGCTGAAGCTTTCTTT. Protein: CASRPNREKAEAFF.

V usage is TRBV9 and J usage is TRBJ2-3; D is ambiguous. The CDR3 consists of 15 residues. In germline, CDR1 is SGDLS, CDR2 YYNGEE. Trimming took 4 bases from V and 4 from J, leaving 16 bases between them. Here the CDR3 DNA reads TGTGCCAGCAGCCCCAGCAGGAACAATGCAGATACGCAGTATTTT. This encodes CASSPSRNNADTQYF.

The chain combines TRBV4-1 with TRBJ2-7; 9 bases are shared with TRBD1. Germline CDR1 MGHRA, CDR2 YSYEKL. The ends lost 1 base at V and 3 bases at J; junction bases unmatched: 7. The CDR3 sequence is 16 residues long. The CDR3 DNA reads TGCGCCAGCAGCCAAGCGGCGACAGGGGGGGACTACGAGCAGTACTTC. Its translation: CASSQAATGGDYEQYF.

CDR3 in amino acids: CAWRRVPGANVLTF. The DNA for the CDR3 is TGTGCCTGGAGGAGGGTCCCTGGGGCCAACGTCCTGACTTTC. This rearrangement joins TRBV30 to TRBJ2-6; weak D call: TRBD2 (5 bases). Germline CDR1 GTSNPN, CDR2 SVGIG (reference sequence). Trimming took 3 bases from V and 2 from J, leaving 8 bases between them. The CDR3 length is 14 residues. The variable domain in full, with the rest retrieved from reference TRBV30 and TRBJ2-6, is SQTIHQWPATLVQPVGSPLSLECTVEGTSNPNLYWYRQAAGRGLQLLFYSVGIGQISSEVPQNLSASRPQDRQFILSSKKLLLSDSGFYLCAWRRVPGANVLTFGAGSRLTVL.

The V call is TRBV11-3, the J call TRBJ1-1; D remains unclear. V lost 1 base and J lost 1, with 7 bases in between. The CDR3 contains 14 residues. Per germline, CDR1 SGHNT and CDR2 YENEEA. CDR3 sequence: CASSLAYSNTEAFF. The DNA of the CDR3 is TGTGCCAGCAGCTTAGCCTACTCGAACACTGAAGCTTTCTTT.

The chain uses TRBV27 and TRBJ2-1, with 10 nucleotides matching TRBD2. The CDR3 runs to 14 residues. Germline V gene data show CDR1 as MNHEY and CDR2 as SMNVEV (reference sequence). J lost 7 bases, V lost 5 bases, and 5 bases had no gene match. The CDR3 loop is CASSLAGEMNEQFF. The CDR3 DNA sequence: TGTGCCAGCAGTCTAGCGGGGGAGATGAATGAGCAGTTCTTC.

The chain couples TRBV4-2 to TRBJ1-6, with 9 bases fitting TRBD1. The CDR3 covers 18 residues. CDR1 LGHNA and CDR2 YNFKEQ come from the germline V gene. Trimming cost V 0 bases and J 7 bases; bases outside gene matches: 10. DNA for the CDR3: TGTGCCAGCAGCCAAGAAACGGTCCGGACAGGGGTAAATTCACCCCTCCACTTT. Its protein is CASSQETVRTGVNSPLHF.